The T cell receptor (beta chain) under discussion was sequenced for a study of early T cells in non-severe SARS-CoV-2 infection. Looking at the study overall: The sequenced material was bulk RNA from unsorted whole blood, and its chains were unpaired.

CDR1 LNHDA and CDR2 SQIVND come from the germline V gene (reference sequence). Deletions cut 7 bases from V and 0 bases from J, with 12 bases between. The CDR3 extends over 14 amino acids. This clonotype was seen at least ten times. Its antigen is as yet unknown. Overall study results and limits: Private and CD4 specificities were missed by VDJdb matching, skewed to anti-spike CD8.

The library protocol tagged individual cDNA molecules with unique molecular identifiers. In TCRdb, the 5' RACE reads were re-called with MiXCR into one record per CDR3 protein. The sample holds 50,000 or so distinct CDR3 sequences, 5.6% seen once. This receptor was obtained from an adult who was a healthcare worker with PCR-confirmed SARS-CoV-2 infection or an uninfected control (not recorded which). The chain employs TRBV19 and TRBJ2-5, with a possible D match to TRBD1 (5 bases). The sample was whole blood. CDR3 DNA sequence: TGTGCCAGTATTGGGGCCGGCTACCAAGAGACCCAGTACTTC. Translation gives CASIGAGYQETQYF. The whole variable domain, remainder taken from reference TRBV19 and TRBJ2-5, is DGGITQSPKYLFRKEGQNVTLSCEQNLNHDAMYWYRQDPGQGLRLIYYSQIVNDFQKGDIAEGYSVSREKKESFPLTVTSAQKNPTAFYLCASIGAGYQETQYFGPGTRLLVL.